Listed here are 32 T cell receptor beta chains from one sample, sequenced in a study of PD-1 blockade in classical Hodgkin lymphoma. This table comes from immunoSEQ multiplex PCR, and its TCRdb copy is limited to in-frame clones, with some not included. The sample contains 10,000 to 14,000 clones, about 79% of which appear only once. Each patient relapsed following autologous stem cell transplantation, and prior brentuximab vedotin exposure differed. Sample: peripheral blood mononuclear cells (PBMCs), taken at baseline. Receptor source: a human donor with classical Hodgkin lymphoma.

The chain links TRBV5-4 to TRBJ2-5; no reliable D call. Trimming stripped 0 bases from V and 1 base from J, with 7 bases between. CDR3 length: 14 residues. Looked up from germline, CDR1 is SGHNT and CDR2 is YYREEE (reference sequence). Here the CDR3 reads CASSLGSLQETQYF. CDR3 bases: TGTGCCAGCAGCTTGGGCAGCCTCCAAGAGACCCAGTACTTC.

The genes are TRBV6-1 and TRBJ2-7; no reliable D call. Germline CDR1 and CDR2: MNHNS and SASEGT. V was cut by 3 bases and J by 3 bases, with 0 bases left in between. This CDR3 region has 10 residues. In DNA, the CDR3 is TGTGCCAGCAGTGACTACGAGCAGTACTTC. It encodes CASSDYEQYF.

This rearrangement joins TRBV6-4 to TRBJ1-1; D not resolved. This CDR3 comprises 13 residues. From germline, CDR1 is MRHNA and CDR2 SNTAGT. Deletions cut 3 bases from V and 1 base from J, with 6 bases between. DNA for the CDR3: TGTGCCAGCAGTGAAACAGAGAACACTGAAGCTTTCTTT. Residues: CASSETENTEAFF.

CDR3 protein: CASSQDRSITEAFF. CDR3 nucleotide sequence: TGCGCCAGCAGCCAAGATCGGAGCATCACTGAAGCTTTCTTT. The rearrangement uses TRBV4-3 and TRBJ1-1; the D is unclear. The germline CDR1 and CDR2 sequences are LGHNA and YSLEER. This CDR3 spans 14 amino acids. The germline V and J ends were trimmed by 0 bases and 4 bases, with 9 bases remaining between them.

The J gene is TRBJ2-5, the V gene TRBV18; no reliable D call. V gave up 0 bases and J gave up 5 bases, with 10 bases separating them. The CDR3 contains 14 residues. Germline V gene data show CDR1 as KGHSH and CDR2 as LQKENI. The CDR3 DNA sequence: TGTGCCAGCTCACCACCATCAGTCAGGGAGACCCAGTACTTC. Its translation is CASSPPSVRETQYF.

The chain has TRBV6-5 and TRBJ1-6; no firm D call. In germline, CDR1 is MNHEY, CDR2 SVGAGI. This CDR3 has 15 residues. With 5 bases removed from V and 6 bases from J, the gap between germline ends came to 14 bases. The CDR3 is CASSPSGTFNSPLHF. CDR3 DNA sequence: TGTGCCAGCAGTCCTAGTGGAACTTTTAATTCACCCCTCCACTTT.

The chain is built from TRBV7-8 and TRBJ2-1, with 7 bases fitting TRBD2. V shed 5 bases and J 2 bases; nucleotides not matched to a gene: 6. The V gene's germline CDR1 is SGHVS and CDR2 FQNEAQ. The CDR3 runs to 15 residues. CDR3 amino acids: CASSVWEGPYNEQFF. For the CDR3, the DNA is TGTGCCAGCAGCGTTTGGGAGGGCCCCTACAATGAGCAGTTCTTC.

The chain has TRBV5-1 and TRBJ2-2, with a tentative D call TRBD2 (5 bases). The CDR3 extends over 16 amino acids. Germline CDR1 and CDR2: SGHRS and YFSETQ. The V and J ends lost 4 bases and 0 bases respectively, with 13 bases between them. The CDR3 region has the DNA TGCGCCAGCAGCCCAATTGTCGGGACGAACACCGGGGAGCTGTTTTTT. Its translation is CASSPIVGTNTGELFF.

The sample holds one count of this clone. The chain employs TRBV29-1 and TRBJ1-1; D possibly corresponds to TRBD1 (5 bases). V was clipped by 6 bases and J by 4 bases, with 21 bases between them. The CDR3 spans 15 residues. Germline CDR1 reads SQVTM; CDR2 reads ANQGSEA. The CDR3 reads CSVNRGGVGGTEAFF. CDR3 DNA sequence: TGCAGCGTGAATCGGGGCGGGGTGGGGGGCACTGAAGCTTTCTTT.

DNA of the CDR3: TGTGCCAGCAGTTACTCGATTGCGGGGAGTGGCTACACCTTC. Translating gives CASSYSIAGSGYTF. The V gene is TRBV6-6, the J gene TRBJ1-2; D call uncertain. Germline values: CDR1 MNHNY, CDR2 SVGAGI (reference sequence). CDR3 length: 14 amino acids. Deletions cut 0 bases from V and 7 bases from J, with 12 bases between.

The chain recombines TRBV15 with TRBJ2-7; tentative D call: TRBD2 (5 bases). The CDR3 spans 14 residues. From germline, CDR1 is LNHNV and CDR2 YYDKDF (reference sequence). The V and J ends lost 1 base and 2 bases respectively, with 9 bases between them. CDR3 region: CATSRGAGTYEQYF. CDR3 nucleotides: TGTGCCACCAGCAGAGGAGCCGGGACCTACGAGCAGTACTTC.

The V and J genes are TRBV6-5 and TRBJ2-2; D remains ambiguous. Trimming took off 8 bases at V and 3 bases at J, with 16 bases between the two ends. CDR1 MNHEY and CDR2 SVGAGI come from the germline V gene. This CDR3 has 15 amino acids. CDR3 amino acids: CASVGSGVDTGELFF. DNA of the CDR3: TGTGCCAGCGTCGGGTCTGGGGTGGACACCGGGGAGCTGTTTTTT.

This clone was seen more than once but under ten times. This sequence joins TRBV4-3 and TRBJ1-5; D unresolved. CDR1 is LGHNA and CDR2 is YSLEER in the germline V gene. The CDR3 loop spans 14 amino acids. Trimming shortened V by 0 bases and J by 4 bases, and 7 bases separated the two germline ends. CDR3 sequence (DNA): TGCGCCAGCAGCCAAGATATGGGAAATCAGCCCCAGCATTTT. Translation gives CASSQDMGNQPQHF.

The V and J genes are TRBV4-3 and TRBJ2-1; D gene uncertain. Looked up from germline, CDR1 is LGHNA and CDR2 is YSLEER. Trimming removed 0 bases at V and 5 bases at J, with 11 bases between. The CDR3 covers 15 residues. CDR3: CASSQEGDRHNEQFF. The CDR3 coding sequence is TGCGCCAGCAGCCAAGAGGGTGATAGACACAATGAGCAGTTCTTC.

This clone was detected a few times. The chain joins TRBV28 to TRBJ1-1; no reliable D call. The CDR3 consists of 11 residues. The V end was cut by 5 bases, the J end by 8 bases, with 9 bases between. Germline loops: CDR1 MDHEN, CDR2 SYDVKM. In nucleotides, the CDR3 is TGTGCCAGCAGTCTGCGCCAAGAAGCTTTCTTT. This sequence encodes CASSLRQEAFF.

This clone was detected a few times. V gene TRBV4-3 combines with J gene TRBJ1-6, with D perhaps TRBD1 (6 bases). Germline CDR1 reads LGHNA; CDR2 reads YSLEER. The V end lost 1 base, the J end lost 5 bases, and 12 bases lay between the germline ends. The CDR3 length is 16 residues. The CDR3 is CASSQAQGNNNSPLHF. CDR3 in DNA: TGCGCCAGCAGCCAAGCTCAGGGGAATAATAATTCACCCCTCCACTTT.

CDR3 sequence reads: CASSQGQGYGYTF. In DNA, the CDR3 is TGCGCCAGCAGCCAAGGACAGGGATATGGCTACACCTTC. The V call is TRBV4-1, the J call TRBJ1-2, with 7 bases that match TRBD1. The germline CDR1 and CDR2 sequences are MGHRA and YSYEKL. J was trimmed by 5 bases and V by 1 base; bases with no gene match: 1. The CDR3 contains 13 residues.

The V gene is TRBV7-9, the J gene TRBJ1-2; 7 bases match TRBD1. Looked up from germline, CDR1 is SEHNR and CDR2 is FQNEAQ (reference sequence). This CDR3 region has 15 residues. With 3 bases clipped from V and 0 bases from J, the junction kept 4 bases outside the gene matches. The CDR3 DNA reads as TGTGCCAGCAGCTTCACAGGGGTCTCTAACTATGGCTACACCTTC. It specifies CASSFTGVSNYGYTF.

The chain combines TRBV4-2 with TRBJ2-6; D remains unclear. The V and J ends lost 5 bases and 5 bases respectively, with 13 bases between them. This CDR3 contains 15 residues. Germline loops: CDR1 LGHNA, CDR2 YNFKEQ. CDR3 DNA sequence: TGTGCCAGCAGCTGGTTACAAAGTCGGGCCAACGTCCTGACTTTC. It translates to CASSWLQSRANVLTF.

As to this clone: Other DNA sequences of this sample code for an identical CDR3. The chain links TRBV7-9 to TRBJ1-5; no reliable D call. CDR1 is SEHNR and CDR2 is FQNEAQ in the germline V gene (reference sequence). Trimming shortened V by 3 bases and J by 6 bases, and 6 bases separated the two germline ends. This CDR3 contains 12 residues. The chain's CDR3 is CASSLGSQPQHF. CDR3 sequence (DNA): TGTGCCAGCAGCTTGGGTTCTCAGCCCCAGCATTTT.

The V and J genes are TRBV5-5 and TRBJ2-3; 7 bases are shared with TRBD2. V shed 1 base and J 0 bases; nucleotides not matched to a gene: 8. Germline CDR1 and CDR2: SGHKS and YYEKEE (reference sequence). The CDR3 spans 17 residues. CDR3 DNA: TGTGCCAGCAGCTTGAATGCGGCGGGGGTTAGCACAGATACGCAGTATTTT. Translation gives CASSLNAAGVSTDTQYF. The complete variable domain, with remaining parts taken from reference TRBV5-5 and TRBJ2-3, reads DAGVTQSPTHLIKTRGQQVTLRCSPISGHKSVSWYQQVLGQGPQFIFQYYEKEERGRGNFPDRFSARQFPNYSSELNVNALLLGDSALYLCASSLNAAGVSTDTQYFGPGTRLTVL.

J is TRBJ2-5 and V is TRBV6-4; TRBD2 matches 13 bases. The assigned J gene may be wrong: the sequence end matches TRBJ2-7 better. The CDR3 has 24 residues. The germline CDR1 and CDR2 sequences are MRHNA and SNTAGT. CDR3 region: CASSDHRTDRWTSGGRGVSYEQYF. The CDR3 DNA reads as TGTGCCAGCAGTGACCACCGGACAGACCGCTGGACTAGCGGGGGAAGAGGAGTGTCCTACGAGCAGTACTTC.

The rearrangement links TRBV9 to TRBJ1-3; D is ambiguous. Trimming pared 0 bases from V and 0 bases from J, leaving 7 bases between. Germline CDR1 reads SGDLS; CDR2 reads YYNGEE. The CDR3 consists of 15 residues. In DNA form, the CDR3 reads TGTGCCAGCAGCGTAGCTACGGGCTCTGGAAACACCATATATTTT. Translated: CASSVATGSGNTIYF.

The chain uses TRBV6-1 and TRBJ1-5, with TRBD1 as a possible D gene (5 bases). Trimming took off 6 bases at V and 3 bases at J, with 15 bases between the two ends. Germline V CDR1 and CDR2: MNHNS, SASEGT. The CDR3 consists of 15 residues. This CDR3 is CASRDGGADNQPQHF. In nucleotides, the CDR3 is TGTGCCAGCAGAGACGGGGGTGCGGACAATCAGCCCCAGCATTTT.

This clone appeared once. The chain uses TRBV6-6 and TRBJ1-2; TRBD1 matches 8 bases. Losses at the gene ends were 2 bases for V and 8 bases for J; bases not matched to a gene: 7. The CDR3 length is 14 residues. Germline V gene data show CDR1 as MNHNY and CDR2 as SVGAGI (reference sequence). CDR3 region: CASSYGDRGGGYTF. In DNA form, the CDR3 reads TGTGCCAGCAGTTACGGCGACAGGGGCGGAGGCTACACCTTC.

The V and J genes are TRBV15 and TRBJ2-7; TRBD2 matches at 8 bases. J was trimmed by 2 bases and V by 1 base; bases with no gene match: 4. The length of the CDR3 is 15 residues. Germline V lookup: CDR1 LNHNV, CDR2 YYDKDF (reference sequence). CDR3 nucleotides: TGTGCCACCAGCAGAGTTAGCGGGATGGCCTACGAGCAGTACTTC. As protein: CATSRVSGMAYEQYF.

This chain joins TRBV9 and TRBJ2-7, with 7 positions matching TRBD2. This CDR3 has 15 amino acids. Germline values: CDR1 SGDLS, CDR2 YYNGEE. The V and J ends lost 0 bases and 1 base, in that order; junction bases with no gene match: 4. The CDR3 nucleotides are TGTGCCAGCAGCGTAGCTGCGGGACTATCCTACGAGCAGTACTTC. It encodes CASSVAAGLSYEQYF.

The chain employs TRBV5-1 and TRBJ2-5, with D possibly matching TRBD1 (6 bases). From germline, CDR1 is SGHRS and CDR2 YFSETQ. The V and J ends lost 4 bases and 1 base respectively, with 11 bases between them. CDR3 size: 14 residues. CDR3 nucleotides: TGCGCCAGCAGCATAAACAGGGTCCAAGAGACCCAGTACTTC. This sequence encodes CASSINRVQETQYF.

This clone came up a few times. The V gene is TRBV10-3, the J gene TRBJ2-2; 14 nucleotides align to TRBD2. Germline-derived CDR1 and CDR2 are ENHRY and SYGVKD. The CDR3 covers 16 residues. V trimming: 6 bases; J trimming: 4 bases; junction bases outside the gene matches: 4. The CDR3 loop reads CAISATSGRATGELFF. In DNA form, the CDR3 reads TGTGCCATCAGCGCGACTAGCGGGAGGGCCACCGGGGAGCTGTTTTTT.

The chain has TRBV9 and TRBJ1-2, with D unclear. Germline values: CDR1 SGDLS, CDR2 YYNGEE. This CDR3 is 13 amino acids long. Between the trimmed V and J ends, which lost 4 bases and 7 bases, there was a span of 14 bases. CDR3 DNA sequence: TGTGCCAGCAGCCAACAAGGTGGGCTTGGCTACACCTTC. It yields the protein CASSQQGGLGYTF.

The chain has TRBV13 and TRBJ2-3; D might be TRBD1 (5 bases). CDR1 and CDR2 (germline): PRHDT, FYEKMQ (reference sequence). The V and J ends lost 1 base and 3 bases respectively, with 5 bases between them. This CDR3 has 13 residues. CDR3 in amino acids: CASSLEGTDTQYF. Written as DNA, the CDR3 is TGTGCCAGCAGCTTAGAGGGGACAGATACGCAGTATTTT.

This chain joins TRBV2 and TRBJ2-3, with 8 bases identical to TRBD2. Germline CDR1 SNHLY, CDR2 FYNNEI. This CDR3 contains 16 residues. The ends lost 2 bases at V and 5 bases at J; junction bases unmatched: 9. This chain's CDR3 is CASSESSGSRIDTQYF. For the CDR3, the DNA is TGTGCCAGCAGTGAATCCAGCGGGAGTAGAATAGATACGCAGTATTTT.